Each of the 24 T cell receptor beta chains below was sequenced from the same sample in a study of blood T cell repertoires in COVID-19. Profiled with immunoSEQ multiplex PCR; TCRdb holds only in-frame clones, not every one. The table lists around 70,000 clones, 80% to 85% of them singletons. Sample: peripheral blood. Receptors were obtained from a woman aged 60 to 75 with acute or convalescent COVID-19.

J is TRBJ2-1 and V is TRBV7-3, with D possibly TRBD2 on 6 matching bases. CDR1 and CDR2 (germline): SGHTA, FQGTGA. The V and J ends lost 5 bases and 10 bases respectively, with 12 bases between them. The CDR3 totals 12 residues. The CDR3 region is CASSPGGVEQFF. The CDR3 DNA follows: TGTGCCAGCAGCCCAGGCGGGGTAGAGCAGTTCTTC. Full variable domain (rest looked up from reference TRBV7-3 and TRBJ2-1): GAGVSQTPSNKVTEKGKYVELRCDPISGHTALYWYRQSLGQGPEFLIYFQGTGAADDSGLPNDRFFAVRPEGSVSTLKIQRTERGDSAVYLCASSPGGVEQFFGPGTRLTVL.

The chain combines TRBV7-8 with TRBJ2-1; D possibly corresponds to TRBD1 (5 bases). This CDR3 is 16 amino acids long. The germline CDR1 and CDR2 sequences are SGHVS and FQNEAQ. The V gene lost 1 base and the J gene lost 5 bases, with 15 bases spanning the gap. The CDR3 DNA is TGTGCCAGCAGCTTAGTAACAGGTAGGCTAGACAATGAGCAGTTCTTC. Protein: CASSLVTGRLDNEQFF.

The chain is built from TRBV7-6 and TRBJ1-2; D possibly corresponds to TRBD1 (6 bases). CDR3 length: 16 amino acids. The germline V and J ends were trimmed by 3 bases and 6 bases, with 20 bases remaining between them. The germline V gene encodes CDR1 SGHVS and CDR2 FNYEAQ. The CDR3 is CASSLLTGLLRDGYTF. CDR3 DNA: TGTGCCAGCAGCTTGCTGACAGGTTTACTCAGGGATGGCTACACCTTC.

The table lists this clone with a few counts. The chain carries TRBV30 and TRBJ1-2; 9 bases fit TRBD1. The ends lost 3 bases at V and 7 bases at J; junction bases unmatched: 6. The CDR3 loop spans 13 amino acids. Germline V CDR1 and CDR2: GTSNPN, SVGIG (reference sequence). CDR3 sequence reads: CAWRSTGGRGYTF. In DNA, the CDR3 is TGTGCCTGGAGATCCACAGGGGGCCGTGGCTACACCTTC.

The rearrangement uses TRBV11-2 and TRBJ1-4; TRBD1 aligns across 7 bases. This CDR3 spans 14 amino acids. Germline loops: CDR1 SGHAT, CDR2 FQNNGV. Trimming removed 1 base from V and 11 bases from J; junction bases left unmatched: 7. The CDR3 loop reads CASSLGPTGVKLFF. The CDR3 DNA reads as TGTGCCAGCAGCTTAGGGCCCACAGGGGTTAAACTGTTTTTT. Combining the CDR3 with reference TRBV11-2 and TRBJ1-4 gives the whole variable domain EAGVAQSPRYKIIEKRQSVAFWCNPISGHATLYWYQQILGQGPKLLIQFQNNGVVDDSQLPKDRFSAERLKGVDSTLKIQPAKLEDSAVYLCASSLGPTGVKLFFGSGTQLSVL.

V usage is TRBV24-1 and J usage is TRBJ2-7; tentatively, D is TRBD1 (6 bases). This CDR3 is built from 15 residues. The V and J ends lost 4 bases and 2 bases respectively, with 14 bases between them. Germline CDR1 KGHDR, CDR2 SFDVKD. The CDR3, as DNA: TGTGCCACCAGTGACCCAGGGGTTTCTCCCTACGAGCAGTACTTC. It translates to CATSDPGVSPYEQYF.

Here the CDR3 DNA reads TGTGCCAGCAGCTTAGTAGGGGGCAGGAACGAGCAGTACTTC. Encoded protein: CASSLVGGRNEQYF. The gene calls are TRBV7-9 and TRBJ2-7; TRBD1 agrees at 7 bases. V dropped 1 base and J dropped 5; count of bases not matched to a gene: 5. The CDR3 runs 14 residues. Germline V gene data show CDR1 as SEHNR and CDR2 as FQNEAQ (reference sequence).

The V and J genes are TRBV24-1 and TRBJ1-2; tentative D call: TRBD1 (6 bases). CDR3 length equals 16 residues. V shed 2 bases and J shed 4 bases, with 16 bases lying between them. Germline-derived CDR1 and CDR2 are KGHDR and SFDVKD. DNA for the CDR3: TGTGCCACCAGTGATTCCGCGGGGGGGCTAGGCTATGGCTACACCTTC. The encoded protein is CATSDSAGGLGYGYTF.

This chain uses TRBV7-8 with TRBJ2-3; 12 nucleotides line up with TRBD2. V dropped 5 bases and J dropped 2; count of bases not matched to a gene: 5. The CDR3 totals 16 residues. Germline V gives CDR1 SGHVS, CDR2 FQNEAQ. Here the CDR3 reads CASSPRTSGTTDTQYF. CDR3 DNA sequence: TGTGCCAGCAGCCCTAGGACTAGCGGGACCACAGATACGCAGTATTTT.

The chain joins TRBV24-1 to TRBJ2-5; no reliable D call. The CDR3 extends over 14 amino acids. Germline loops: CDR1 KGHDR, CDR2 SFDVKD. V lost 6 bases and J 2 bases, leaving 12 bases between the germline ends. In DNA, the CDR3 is TGTGCCACCAGTAAATCACTACCTCAAGAGACCCAGTACTTC. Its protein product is CATSKSLPQETQYF.

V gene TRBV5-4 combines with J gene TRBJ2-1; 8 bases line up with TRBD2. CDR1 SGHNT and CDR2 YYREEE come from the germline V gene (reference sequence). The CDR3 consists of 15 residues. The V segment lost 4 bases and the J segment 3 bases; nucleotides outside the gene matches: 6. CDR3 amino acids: CASSEGGTSYNEQFF. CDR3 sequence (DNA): TGTGCCAGCAGCGAGGGCGGGACTAGCTACAATGAGCAGTTCTTC. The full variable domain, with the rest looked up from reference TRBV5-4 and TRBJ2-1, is ETGVTQSPTHLIKTRGQQVTLRCSSQSGHNTVSWYQQALGQGPQFIFQYYREEENGRGNFPPRFSGLQFPNYSSELNVNALELDDSALYLCASSEGGTSYNEQFFGPGTRLTVL.

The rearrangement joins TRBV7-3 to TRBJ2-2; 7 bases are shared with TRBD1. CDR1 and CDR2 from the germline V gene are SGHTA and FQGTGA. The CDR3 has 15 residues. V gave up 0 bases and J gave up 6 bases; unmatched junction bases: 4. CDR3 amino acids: CASSLTRGFAGELFF. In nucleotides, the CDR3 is TGTGCCAGCAGCTTAACCAGGGGGTTCGCCGGGGAGCTGTTTTTT.

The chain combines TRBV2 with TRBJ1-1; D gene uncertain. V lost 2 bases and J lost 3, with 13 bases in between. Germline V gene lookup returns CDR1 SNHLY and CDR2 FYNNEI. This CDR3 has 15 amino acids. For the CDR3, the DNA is TGTGCCAGCAGTGAATTCGGCCCGGGATACACTGAAGCTTTCTTT. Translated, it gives CASSEFGPGYTEAFF.

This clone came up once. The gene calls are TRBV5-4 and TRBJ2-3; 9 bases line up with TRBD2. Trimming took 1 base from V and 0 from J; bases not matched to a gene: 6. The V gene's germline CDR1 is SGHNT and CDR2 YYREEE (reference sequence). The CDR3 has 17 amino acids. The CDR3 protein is CASSLWAGGASTDTQYF. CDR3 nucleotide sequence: TGTGCCAGCAGCTTGTGGGCGGGAGGGGCTAGCACAGATACGCAGTATTTT. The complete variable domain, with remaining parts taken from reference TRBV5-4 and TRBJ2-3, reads ETGVTQSPTHLIKTRGQQVTLRCSSQSGHNTVSWYQQALGQGPQFIFQYYREEENGRGNFPPRFSGLQFPNYSSELNVNALELDDSALYLCASSLWAGGASTDTQYFGPGTRLTVL.

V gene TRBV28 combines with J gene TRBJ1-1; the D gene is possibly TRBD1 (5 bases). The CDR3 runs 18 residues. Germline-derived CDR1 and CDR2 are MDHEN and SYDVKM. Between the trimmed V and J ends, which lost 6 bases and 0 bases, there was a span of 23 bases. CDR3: CASRVGETLRAVNTEAFF. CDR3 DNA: TGTGCCAGCAGGGTAGGGGAAACACTAAGGGCGGTGAACACTGAAGCTTTCTTT. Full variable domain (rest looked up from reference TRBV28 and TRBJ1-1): DVKVTQSSRYLVKRTGEKVFLECVQDMDHENMFWYRQDPGLGLRLIYFSYDVKMKEKGDIPEGYSVSREKKERFSLILESASTNQTSMYLCASRVGETLRAVNTEAFFGQGTRLTVV.

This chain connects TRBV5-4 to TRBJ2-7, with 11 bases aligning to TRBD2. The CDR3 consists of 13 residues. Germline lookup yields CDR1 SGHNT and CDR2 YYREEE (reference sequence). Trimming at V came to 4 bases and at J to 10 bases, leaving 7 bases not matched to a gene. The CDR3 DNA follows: TGTGCCAGCAGCAATGGACTAGCGGGCCCTCAGTACTTC. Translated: CASSNGLAGPQYF.

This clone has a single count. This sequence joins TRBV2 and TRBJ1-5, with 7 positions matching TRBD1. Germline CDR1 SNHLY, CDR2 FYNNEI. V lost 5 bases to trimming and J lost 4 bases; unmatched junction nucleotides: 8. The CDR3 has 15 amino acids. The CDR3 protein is CASSSSTGRNQPQHF. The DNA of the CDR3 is TGTGCCAGCAGTAGTTCGACAGGGCGGAATCAGCCCCAGCATTTT.

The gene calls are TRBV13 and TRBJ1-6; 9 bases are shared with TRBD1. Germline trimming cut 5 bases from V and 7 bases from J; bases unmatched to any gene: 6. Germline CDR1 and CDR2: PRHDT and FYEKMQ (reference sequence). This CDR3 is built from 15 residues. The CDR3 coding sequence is TGTGCCAGCAGCGCGGACAGGGGATGGAATTCACCCCTCCACTTT. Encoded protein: CASSADRGWNSPLHF.

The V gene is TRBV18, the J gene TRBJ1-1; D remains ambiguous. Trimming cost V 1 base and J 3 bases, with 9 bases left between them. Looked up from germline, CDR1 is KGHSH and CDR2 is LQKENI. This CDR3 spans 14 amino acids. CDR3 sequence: CASSPRRGDTEAFF. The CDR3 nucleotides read TGTGCCAGCTCACCACGGCGCGGCGACACTGAAGCTTTCTTT.

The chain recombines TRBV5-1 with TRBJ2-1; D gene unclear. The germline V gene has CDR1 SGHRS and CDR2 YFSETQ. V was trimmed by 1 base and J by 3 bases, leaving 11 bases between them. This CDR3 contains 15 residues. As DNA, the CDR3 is TGCGCCAGCAGCTTGACCGAGAGGTTCTACAATGAGCAGTTCTTC. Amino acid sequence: CASSLTERFYNEQFF.

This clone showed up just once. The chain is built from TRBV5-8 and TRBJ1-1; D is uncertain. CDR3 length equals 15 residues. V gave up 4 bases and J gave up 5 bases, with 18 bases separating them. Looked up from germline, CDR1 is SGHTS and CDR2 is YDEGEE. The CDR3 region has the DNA TGTGCCAGCAGCCATACTAGCGTTTTGGAGACTGAAGCTTTCTTT. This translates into CASSHTSVLETEAFF.

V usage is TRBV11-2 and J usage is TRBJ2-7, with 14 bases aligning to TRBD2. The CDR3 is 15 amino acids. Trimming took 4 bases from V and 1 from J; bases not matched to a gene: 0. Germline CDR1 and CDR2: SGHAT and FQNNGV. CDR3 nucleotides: TGTGCCAGCAGCTGGACTAGCGGGAGGTCCTACGAGCAGTACTTC. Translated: CASSWTSGRSYEQYF.

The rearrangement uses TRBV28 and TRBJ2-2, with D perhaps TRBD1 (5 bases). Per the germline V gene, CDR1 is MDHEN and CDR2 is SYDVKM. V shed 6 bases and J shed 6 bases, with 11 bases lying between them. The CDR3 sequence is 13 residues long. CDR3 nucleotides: TGTGCCAGCAGGCTTCAGGGTTCCGGGGAGCTGTTTTTT. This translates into CASRLQGSGELFF. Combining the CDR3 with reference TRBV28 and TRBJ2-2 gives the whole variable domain DVKVTQSSRYLVKRTGEKVFLECVQDMDHENMFWYRQDPGLGLRLIYFSYDVKMKEKGDIPEGYSVSREKKERFSLILESASTNQTSMYLCASRLQGSGELFFGEGSRLTVL.

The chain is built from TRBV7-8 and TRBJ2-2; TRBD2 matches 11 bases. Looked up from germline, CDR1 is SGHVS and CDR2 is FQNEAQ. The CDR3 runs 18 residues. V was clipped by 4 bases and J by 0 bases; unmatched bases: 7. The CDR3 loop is CASSSGLAAQPNTGELFF. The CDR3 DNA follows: TGTGCCAGCAGCTCGGGACTAGCGGCACAACCGAACACCGGGGAGCTGTTTTTT.